The T cell receptor (beta chain) described here comes from a study of CD8 T cells in Susac syndrome. An amount of RNA that ranged from roughly 0.5 to 1 ug was reverse transcribed with random hexamers. A single record per CDR3 protein comes from TCRdb applying MiXCR to the immunoSEQ multiplex PCR reads. The sample holds under 200,000 distinct CDR3 sequences, approximately 93% seen once. Controls comprised healthy donors matched for age and sex. The clonotype originates from a human donor in good health. Material for sequencing was CD4+ T cells from PBMCs.

DNA for the CDR3: TGCGCCAGCTCTGTCGGGTTAGGAGAGACCCAGTACTTC. As protein: CASSVGLGETQYF. The rearrangement joins TRBV5-1 to TRBJ2-5; D unclear. Trimming stripped 7 bases from V and 4 bases from J, with 14 bases between. Per germline, CDR1 SGHRS and CDR2 YFSETQ. This CDR3 region has 13 residues.